This TCR beta chain appears in the sequencing data of a study of TIL therapy for anti-PD-1-resistant metastatic lung cancer. Whole-study findings and limits: Infused TIL clonotypes partially replaced the baseline blood repertoire, then decayed over months.

This was the immunoSEQ v3 assay. Libraries were sequenced to around 2 million read pairs (survey) or roughly 5-6.5 million (deep). Profiling relied on immunoSEQ multiplex PCR, and the TCRdb table lists in-frame clones only, not all of them. The repertoire holds 45,000 to 75,000 clones, with approximately 69% as singletons. The table lists this clone with a count of one. Its antigen is unknown. Time point indicated: pre-treatment sample, taken before nivolumab and TIL therapy. The junction had 10 bases not matched to a gene; V was cut back by 4 bases and J by 5 bases. CDR1 is SEHNR, CDR2 FQNEAQ, per germline (reference sequence). CDR3 length: 16 residues.

The starting material was blood, obtained at baseline. This rearrangement joins TRBV7-9 to TRBJ1-2; 10 bases align to TRBD1. The TCR originated in a person between 25 and 80 years old with non-small cell lung cancer. CDR3: CASSSTRQGAVYGYTF. In DNA, the CDR3 is TGTGCCAGCAGCTCTACGCGACAGGGGGCGGTGTATGGCTACACCTTC.